The 29 T cell receptor beta chains in this list originate from one sample, sequenced in a study of cytomegalovirus exposure and HLA in healthy donors. The PCR was carried out with 60 Vbeta primers and 13 Jbeta primers. Method: immunoSEQ multiplex PCR; TCRdb's copy keeps in-frame clones and lacks some. The repertoire holds approximately 190,000 clones, with 65% to 85% as singletons. The material sequenced was PBMCs. All receptors derive from a man aged 45-60 years in good health and CMV-seronegative.

This rearrangement joins TRBV11-2 to TRBJ2-3; D gene uncertain. Trimming pared 2 bases from V and 4 bases from J, leaving 13 bases between. The CDR3 spans 15 residues. Germline lookup yields CDR1 SGHAT and CDR2 FQNNGV. CDR3 DNA: TGTGCCAGCAGCTTAACGGCAGCTCGGGCAGATACGCAGTATTTT. Translated: CASSLTAARADTQYF. The full variable domain, with the rest looked up from reference TRBV11-2 and TRBJ2-3, is EAGVAQSPRYKIIEKRQSVAFWCNPISGHATLYWYQQILGQGPKLLIQFQNNGVVDDSQLPKDRFSAERLKGVDSTLKIQPAKLEDSAVYLCASSLTAARADTQYFGPGTRLTVL.

This clone was observed a handful of times. The junction shows a germline mismatch at one end, possibly a read error. The chain employs TRBV7-9 and TRBJ1-2; D is unclear. The CDR3 length is 11 residues. From germline, CDR1 is SEHNR and CDR2 FQNEAQ (reference sequence). Written as DNA, the CDR3 is TGTTCCAGCAGCTTAACCAGGAGCTACACCTTC. This translates into CSSSLTRSYTF.

The rearrangement uses TRBV9 and TRBJ2-7; no definite D call. Trimming stripped 0 bases from V and 0 bases from J, with 7 bases between. The CDR3 sequence is 14 residues long. Germline V lookup: CDR1 SGDLS, CDR2 YYNGEE. CDR3 nucleotide sequence: TGTGCCAGCAGCGTAGATCGTTACTCCTACGAGCAGTACTTC. Its protein is CASSVDRYSYEQYF.

This sequence joins TRBV10-1 and TRBJ2-1; 9 bases fit TRBD2. CDR3 length: 16 residues. In germline, CDR1 is WNHNN, CDR2 SYGVQD (reference sequence). The trim removed 2 bases at V and 8 bases at J, leaving 10 bases unmatched. CDR3 protein: CASSENSGGSLDEQFF. The CDR3, as DNA: TGCGCCAGCAGTGAGAATAGCGGGGGATCCTTAGATGAGCAGTTCTTC.

The chain joins TRBV30 to TRBJ1-3; D is unresolved. Germline CDR1 GTSNPN, CDR2 SVGIG (reference sequence). This CDR3 has 16 amino acids. Trimming left V 0 bases short and J 0 bases short, with 12 bases between. The CDR3 loop reads CAWSVGGAASGNTIYF. The CDR3 DNA reads as TGTGCCTGGAGTGTAGGCGGCGCTGCCTCTGGAAACACCATATATTTT.

The rearrangement uses TRBV2 and TRBJ2-5, with TRBD2 matching over 10 bases. The CDR3 extends over 15 amino acids. Looked up from germline, CDR1 is SNHLY and CDR2 is FYNNEI. Germline trimming cut 3 bases from V and 4 bases from J; bases unmatched to any gene: 5. This CDR3 reads CASSEDSGGRETQYF. In DNA form, the CDR3 reads TGTGCCAGCAGTGAGGATAGCGGGGGGAGAGAGACCCAGTACTTC.

In this sample, this clone turned up a few times. The J gene is TRBJ1-2, the V gene TRBV5-4; D is perhaps TRBD1 (5 bases). Germline values: CDR1 SGHNT, CDR2 YYREEE (reference sequence). There are 14 residues in the CDR3. Trimming stripped 0 bases from V and 7 bases from J, with 13 bases between. The CDR3 region has the DNA TGTGCCAGCAGCTTGGGCAGGGAATCGCGTGGCTACACCTTC. It specifies CASSLGRESRGYTF.

The chain employs TRBV4-1 and TRBJ2-1, with 8 positions matching TRBD2. The J segment lost 7 bases and the V segment lost 1 base, leaving 3 bases of the junction unmatched. Per the germline V gene, CDR1 is MGHRA and CDR2 is YSYEKL. The length of the CDR3 is 14 residues. This CDR3 is CASSQGTSRNEQFF. CDR3 nucleotide sequence: TGCGCCAGCAGCCAAGGGACTAGCCGGAATGAGCAGTTCTTC.

This clone has more than one count but fewer than ten. The chain is built from TRBV7-9 and TRBJ2-7; the D gene is possibly TRBD2 (6 bases). The germline V gene has CDR1 SEHNR and CDR2 FQNEAQ (reference sequence). The germline V and J ends were trimmed by 5 bases and 6 bases, with 17 bases remaining between them. The CDR3 length is 14 residues. Here the CDR3 reads CASSPEGAGGEQYF. Written as DNA, the CDR3 is TGTGCCAGCAGCCCTGAGGGAGCGGGCGGCGAGCAGTACTTC.

This rearrangement joins TRBV15 to TRBJ1-5; D is unclear. The CDR3 length is 17 residues. V was clipped by 7 bases and J by 7 bases, with 26 bases between them. Germline assignment: CDR1 LNHNV and CDR2 YYDKDF (reference sequence). The CDR3 nucleotides are TGTGCCACCACTGCGGGGATAATTCTGACCCCACGGCAGCCCCAGCATTTT. It yields the protein CATTAGIILTPRQPQHF.

On this clone: An end of the junction does not agree with germline; a read error may underlie this. This chain uses TRBV7-9 with TRBJ2-7, with 10 bases lining up with TRBD2. The V gene's germline CDR1 is SEHNR and CDR2 FQNEAQ (reference sequence). CDR3 size: 15 residues. The CDR3 DNA sequence: TGTTCCAGCACCCCCCAAGCGGGGGGGCCCTACGAGCAGTACTTC. Protein: CSSTPQAGGPYEQYF.

This clone has only a few counts. This chain joins TRBV19 and TRBJ1-2; D is undetermined. The CDR3 is made up of 13 amino acids. CDR1 is LNHDA and CDR2 is SQIVND in the germline V gene (reference sequence). Trimming pared 0 bases from V and 4 bases from J, leaving 6 bases between. CDR3 amino acids: CASSIDGGYGYTF. The CDR3, as DNA: TGTGCCAGTAGTATAGATGGCGGCTATGGCTACACCTTC. The whole variable domain, remainder taken from reference TRBV19 and TRBJ1-2, is DGGITQSPKYLFRKEGQNVTLSCEQNLNHDAMYWYRQDPGQGLRLIYYSQIVNDFQKGDIAEGYSVSREKKESFPLTVTSAQKNPTAFYLCASSIDGGYGYTFGSGTRLTVV.

This chain joins TRBV9 and TRBJ1-2; TRBD1 agrees at 10 bases. Germline CDR1 and CDR2: SGDLS and YYNGEE. The CDR3 totals 17 residues. V was pared by 2 bases and J by 2 bases, with 9 bases of the junction left unmatched. The CDR3 region has the DNA TGTGCCAGCAGCGTGGATCGACAGGGGGCTGGAAACTATGGCTACACCTTC. Its protein is CASSVDRQGAGNYGYTF.

The CDR3 protein is CASSFRTPQETQYF. DNA of the CDR3: TGTGCCAGCAGCTTTCGGACACCCCAAGAGACCCAGTACTTC. The V call is TRBV5-5, the J call TRBJ2-5, with a weak D call TRBD1 (5 bases). Trimming took 2 bases from V and 1 from J, leaving 9 bases between them. Germline loops: CDR1 SGHKS, CDR2 YYEKEE (reference sequence). This CDR3 is built from 14 residues.

This rearrangement joins TRBV6-5 to TRBJ1-6, with D perhaps TRBD1 (5 bases). Trimming pared 6 bases from V and 6 bases from J, leaving 12 bases between. The CDR3 spans 14 residues. Germline CDR1 MNHEY, CDR2 SVGAGI. As DNA, the CDR3 is TGTGCCAGCAGCCCCAGACAGATTAATTCACCCCTCCACTTT. This translates into CASSPRQINSPLHF.

The chain is built from TRBV7-2 and TRBJ2-3; weak D call: TRBD2 (6 bases). The V gene lost 6 bases and the J gene lost 7 bases, with 11 bases spanning the gap. Per germline, CDR1 SGHTA and CDR2 FQGNSA. The CDR3 has 12 amino acids. The CDR3 nucleotides are TGTGCCAGCAGTCCAGGAGGGAATACGCAGTATTTT. The encoded protein is CASSPGGNTQYF.

This chain uses TRBV27 with TRBJ1-4; D uncertain. This CDR3 has 18 amino acids. V gave up 6 bases and J gave up 8 bases, with 28 bases separating them. Germline V gene data show CDR1 as MNHEY and CDR2 as SMNVEV (reference sequence). CDR3 coding DNA: TGTGCCAGCAGACCACTACATACCCCGACTCGTATGACGGAAAAACTGTTTTTT. It translates to CASRPLHTPTRMTEKLFF. Variable domain in full (rest from reference TRBV27 and TRBJ1-4): EAQVTQNPRYLITVTGKKLTVTCSQNMNHEYMSWYRQDPGLGLRQIYYSMNVEVTDKGDVPEGYKVSRKEKRNFPLILESPSPNQTSLYFCASRPLHTPTRMTEKLFFGSGTQLSVL.

The J gene is TRBJ1-2, the V gene TRBV5-4; unclear D gene. Per the germline V gene, CDR1 is SGHNT and CDR2 is YYREEE (reference sequence). Deletions cut 6 bases from V and 3 bases from J, with 15 bases between. There are 14 residues in the CDR3. As DNA, the CDR3 is TGTGCCAGCACGTCTTCGGGAGCATACTATGGCTACACCTTC. This translates into CASTSSGAYYGYTF.

This clone was seen a handful of times. V gene TRBV7-9 combines with J gene TRBJ2-3; 12 positions match TRBD2. The J segment lost 2 bases and the V segment lost 5 bases, leaving 8 bases of the junction unmatched. Per the germline V gene, CDR1 is SEHNR and CDR2 is FQNEAQ (reference sequence). CDR3 length: 17 residues. In DNA form, the CDR3 reads TGTGCCAGCAGCCCAAGACTAGCGGGGGACCTCACAGATACGCAGTATTTT. It is translated as CASSPRLAGDLTDTQYF.

This chain uses TRBV27 with TRBJ1-1; D gene unclear. Germline-derived CDR1 and CDR2 are MNHEY and SMNVEV (reference sequence). V was cut by 6 bases and J by 1 base, with 21 bases left in between. This CDR3 is built from 17 residues. This chain's CDR3 is CASRLSWAGKGNTEAFF. The CDR3 DNA reads as TGTGCCAGCAGACTCTCTTGGGCGGGAAAGGGGAACACTGAAGCTTTCTTT.

The chain has TRBV6-5 and TRBJ1-2; D gene unclear. The CDR3 contains 13 residues. Germline V lookup: CDR1 MNHEY, CDR2 SVGAGI. V shed 10 bases and J shed 4 bases, with 16 bases lying between them. In nucleotides, the CDR3 is TGTGCCACCCTTAGTCTTCCGTCCTATGGCTACACCTTC. This codes for CATLSLPSYGYTF.

The chain has TRBV18 and TRBJ2-7; 9 bases agree with TRBD2. The CDR3 length is 14 residues. Germline V gene data show CDR1 as KGHSH and CDR2 as LQKENI. V shed 4 bases, J shed 2 bases, and the junction held 3 bases outside the gene matches. CDR3 nucleotides: TGTGCCAGCTCACGACTAGCGGAAACCTACGAGCAGTACTTC. This sequence encodes CASSRLAETYEQYF.

Comment on this clone: Mismatch with germline at one junction end may stem from a read error. V and J are TRBV7-9 and TRBJ2-7, with D possibly matching TRBD1 (7 bases). The CDR3 consists of 13 residues. Germline lookup yields CDR1 SEHNR and CDR2 FQNEAQ (reference sequence). This CDR3 is CSSSFRQGGEQYF. The CDR3 bases are TGTTCCAGCAGCTTCCGACAGGGAGGCGAGCAGTACTTC.

This sequence joins TRBV5-8 and TRBJ2-3; 7 bases agree with TRBD2. CDR1 and CDR2 from the germline V gene are SGHTS and YDEGEE. V dropped 0 bases and J dropped 6; count of bases not matched to a gene: 10. The CDR3 totals 16 residues. The chain's CDR3 is CASSLASGTRRDTQYF. CDR3 coding DNA: TGTGCCAGCAGCTTGGCGAGCGGGACCCGGCGGGATACGCAGTATTTT.

V usage is TRBV9 and J usage is TRBJ2-5; TRBD2 matches 7 bases. CDR1 is SGDLS and CDR2 is YYNGEE in the germline V gene. The length of the CDR3 is 15 residues. With 5 bases clipped from V and 2 bases from J, the junction kept 9 bases outside the gene matches. CDR3 bases: TGTGCCAGCAGTCGAAAATCGGGACTACAAGAGACCCAGTACTTC. It translates to CASSRKSGLQETQYF.

This clone was counted many times. The chain uses TRBV7-2 and TRBJ2-7; no definite D call. V was shortened by 1 base and J by 5 bases, with 18 bases between the two germline ends. The CDR3 runs to 16 residues. Germline-derived CDR1 and CDR2 are SGHTA and FQGNSA. CDR3 amino acids: CASSLGTAPSSHEQYF. The CDR3 DNA reads as TGTGCCAGCAGCTTAGGTACAGCCCCTTCGTCTCACGAGCAGTACTTC.

This chain links TRBV7-2 with TRBJ2-2; D perhaps matches TRBD1 (6 bases). The CDR3 contains 15 residues. Trimming cost V 2 bases and J 4 bases, with 11 bases left between them. Germline V CDR1 and CDR2: SGHTA, FQGNSA. The CDR3 spells CASSLRDTATGELFF. The CDR3 coding sequence is TGTGCCAGCAGCTTAAGGGACACCGCCACCGGGGAGCTGTTTTTT.

With respect to this clone: Relative to the germline gene, one junction end is altered; a read error may explain this. V is TRBV7-7 and J is TRBJ2-7; D tentatively fits TRBD1 or TRBD2 (5 bases each). The CDR3 covers 13 residues. Germline V gene sequence: CDR1 SSHAT, CDR2 FNYEAQ (reference sequence). The CDR3 reads CASSLGESYEQYF. CDR3 nucleotide sequence: TGTGCTAGCAGCTTAGGGGAGAGCTACGAGCAGTACTTC.

The J gene is TRBJ2-5, the V gene TRBV25-1; D might be TRBD1 (6 bases). The end of the DNA fits TRBJ2-7 better, so the J call may be wrong. This CDR3 region has 16 residues. In germline, CDR1 is MGHDK, CDR2 SYGVNS. The CDR3 loop is CASSPPQGHLSYEQYF. CDR3 in DNA: TGTGCCAGCAGTCCCCCTCAGGGACACTTGTCCTACGAGCAGTACTTC.